The next 8 T cell receptor beta chains were all read from a single sample in a study of blood T cell repertoires in COVID-19. TCRdb's table, derived via immunoSEQ multiplex PCR, lists solely in-frame clones and lacks some. Here the sample spans some 350,000 clones, roughly 90% being singletons. Sequenced material: peripheral blood. The receptors shown here come from a woman aged 25 to 39 with COVID-19, enrolled during active disease.

This chain links TRBV7-2 with TRBJ1-5; 8 positions agree with TRBD1. From germline, CDR1 is SGHTA and CDR2 FQGNSA. V gave up 6 bases and J gave up 5 bases; unmatched junction bases: 9. The CDR3 has 15 residues. For the CDR3, the DNA is TGTGCCAGCAGTCCCGCGGACAGGGCCGATCAGCCCCAGCATTTT. Translation: CASSPADRADQPQHF.

This clone was picked up a small number of times. This chain uses TRBV28 with TRBJ1-6; weak D call: TRBD1 (6 bases). The CDR3 is 15 amino acids. In germline, CDR1 is MDHEN, CDR2 SYDVKM. The V gene lost 6 bases and the J gene lost 7 bases, with 16 bases spanning the gap. The CDR3 DNA follows: TGTGCCAGCAGCCCGCTACAGGGATTGAATTCACCCCTCCACTTT. This codes for CASSPLQGLNSPLHF.

CDR3 bases: TGTGCCAGTCAGGGGAACCCCTACAATGAGCAGTTCTTC. Translated: CASQGNPYNEQFF. V and J are TRBV2 and TRBJ2-1; weak D call: TRBD1 (6 bases). CDR3 length: 13 residues. V lost 9 bases and J lost 2, with 11 bases in between. The germline V gene encodes CDR1 SNHLY and CDR2 FYNNEI.

The chain couples TRBV27 to TRBJ1-4; a possible D gene is TRBD1 (5 bases). The V gene lost 4 bases and the J gene lost 4 bases, with 10 bases spanning the gap. CDR3 length: 14 residues. CDR1 and CDR2 (germline): MNHEY, SMNVEV (reference sequence). CDR3 sequence reads: CASSSAGVNEKLFF. DNA for the CDR3: TGTGCCAGCAGTTCCGCGGGGGTTAATGAAAAACTGTTTTTT.

The J gene is TRBJ1-2, the V gene TRBV5-1; 8 positions match TRBD1. Germline V gene sequence: CDR1 SGHRS, CDR2 YFSETQ. The CDR3 is 17 residues long. Trimming took 4 bases from V and 4 from J; bases not matched to a gene: 15. The CDR3 protein is CASSPQPGQATPYGYTF. CDR3 nucleotide sequence: TGCGCCAGCAGCCCGCAACCGGGACAGGCTACCCCCTATGGCTACACCTTC.

The chain links TRBV6-6 to TRBJ2-1; D is perhaps TRBD1 (6 bases). Germline V CDR1 and CDR2: MNHNY, SVGAGI (reference sequence). Trimming took 0 bases from V and 15 from J, leaving 15 bases between them. The CDR3 consists of 13 residues. The CDR3 DNA follows: TGTGCCAGCAGTTACTCGGGGGACATAATACCGTTCTTC. Amino acids: CASSYSGDIIPFF.

The chain uses TRBV21-1 and TRBJ1-1. TRBV21-1 is a documented pseudogene. There are 15 residues in the CDR3. CDR3 bases: TGTGCCAGCAGCAAAGTCGGTGGAGGGCGCGCTGAAGCTTTCTTT. Translated, it gives CASSKVGGGRAEAFF.

The V call is TRBV28, the J call TRBJ2-5, with D perhaps TRBD2 (7 bases). V lost 5 bases and J 1 base, leaving 14 bases between the germline ends. There are 15 residues in the CDR3. Germline V gives CDR1 MDHEN, CDR2 SYDVKM. This CDR3 is CASSGGAGTQETQYF. The CDR3 DNA follows: TGTGCCAGCAGTGGGGGGGCGGGTACCCAAGAGACCCAGTACTTC.